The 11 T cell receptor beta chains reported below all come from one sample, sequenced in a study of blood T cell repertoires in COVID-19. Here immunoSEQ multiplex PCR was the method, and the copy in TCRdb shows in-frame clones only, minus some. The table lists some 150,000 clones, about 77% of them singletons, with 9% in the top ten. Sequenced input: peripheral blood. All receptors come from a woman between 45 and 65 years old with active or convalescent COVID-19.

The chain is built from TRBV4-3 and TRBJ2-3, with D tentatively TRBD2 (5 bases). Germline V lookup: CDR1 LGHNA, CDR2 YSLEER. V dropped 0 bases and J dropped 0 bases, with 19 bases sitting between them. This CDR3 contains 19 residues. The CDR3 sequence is CASSQDLGILWSSTDTQYF. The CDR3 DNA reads TGCGCCAGCAGCCAAGATCTCGGGATTTTGTGGAGTAGCACAGATACGCAGTATTTT.

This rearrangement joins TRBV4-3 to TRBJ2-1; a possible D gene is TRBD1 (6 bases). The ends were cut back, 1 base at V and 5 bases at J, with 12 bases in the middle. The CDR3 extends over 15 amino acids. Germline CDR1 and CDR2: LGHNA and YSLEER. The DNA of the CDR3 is TGCGCCAGCAGCCAAGTAAGTGGGGGCCACAATGAGCAGTTCTTC. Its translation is CASSQVSGGHNEQFF.

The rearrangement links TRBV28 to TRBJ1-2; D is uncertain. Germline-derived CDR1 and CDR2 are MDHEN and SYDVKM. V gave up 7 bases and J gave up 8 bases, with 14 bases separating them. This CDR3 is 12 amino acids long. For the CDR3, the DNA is TGTGCCAGCAATCGGGAGACGCGGGGCTACACCTTC. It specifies CASNRETRGYTF.

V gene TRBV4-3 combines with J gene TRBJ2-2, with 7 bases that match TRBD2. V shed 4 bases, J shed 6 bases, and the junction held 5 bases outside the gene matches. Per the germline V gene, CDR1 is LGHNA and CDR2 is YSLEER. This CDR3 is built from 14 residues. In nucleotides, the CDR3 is TGCGCCAGCAGCCTAAGCGGGATTGCCGGGGAGCTGTTTTTT. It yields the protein CASSLSGIAGELFF.

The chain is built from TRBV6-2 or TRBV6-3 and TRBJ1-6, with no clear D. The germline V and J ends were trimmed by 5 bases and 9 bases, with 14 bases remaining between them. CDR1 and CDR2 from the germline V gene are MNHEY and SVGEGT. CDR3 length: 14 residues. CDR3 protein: CASSPRTGGSPLHF. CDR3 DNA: TGTGCCAGCAGTCCCCGGACGGGAGGTTCACCCCTCCACTTT.

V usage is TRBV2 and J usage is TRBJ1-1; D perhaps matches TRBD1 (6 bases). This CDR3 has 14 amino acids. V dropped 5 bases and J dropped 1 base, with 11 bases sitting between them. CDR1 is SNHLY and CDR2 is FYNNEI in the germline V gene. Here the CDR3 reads CASSLQGGNTEAFF. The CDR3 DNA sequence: TGTGCCAGCAGTTTACAGGGTGGGAACACTGAAGCTTTCTTT.

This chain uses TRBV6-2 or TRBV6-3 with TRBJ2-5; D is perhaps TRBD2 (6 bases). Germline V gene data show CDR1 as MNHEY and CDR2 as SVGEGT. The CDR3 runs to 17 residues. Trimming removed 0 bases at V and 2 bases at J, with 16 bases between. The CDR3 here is CASSYSIVAGSQETQYF. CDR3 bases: TGTGCCAGCAGTTACTCGATCGTGGCGGGAAGTCAAGAGACCCAGTACTTC.

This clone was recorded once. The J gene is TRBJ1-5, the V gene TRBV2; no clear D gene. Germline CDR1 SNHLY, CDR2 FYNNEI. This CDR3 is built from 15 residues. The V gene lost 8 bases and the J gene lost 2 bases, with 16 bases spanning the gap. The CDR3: CASASEAVGNQPQHF. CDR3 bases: TGTGCCAGCGCCTCGGAGGCAGTCGGCAATCAGCCCCAGCATTTT.

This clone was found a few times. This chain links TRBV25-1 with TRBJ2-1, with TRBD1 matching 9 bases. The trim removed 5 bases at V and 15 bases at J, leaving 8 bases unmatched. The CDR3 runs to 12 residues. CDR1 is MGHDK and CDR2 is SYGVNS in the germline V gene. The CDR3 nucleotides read TGTGCCAGCAGTTTTACCGGGACAGGGCTGTTCTTC. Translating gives CASSFTGTGLFF.

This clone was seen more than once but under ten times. CDR3 in DNA: TGTGCCAGCTCACCAGCGAATCCCAGGGGCTATGGCTACACCTTC. Its translation: CASSPANPRGYGYTF. V gene TRBV18 combines with J gene TRBJ1-2; possible D gene TRBD1, 6 bases. CDR1 is KGHSH and CDR2 is LQKENI in the germline V gene. Trimming removed 2 bases at V and 4 bases at J, with 14 bases between. The CDR3 extends over 15 amino acids.

CDR3 residues: CASSIQTGAGETQYF. The CDR3 coding sequence is TGTGCCAGCAGCATCCAGACAGGGGCCGGGGAGACCCAGTACTTC. This chain joins TRBV7-6 and TRBJ2-5, with 8 bases fitting TRBD1. The V and J ends lost 5 bases and 5 bases, in that order; junction bases with no gene match: 10. The germline V gene has CDR1 SGHVS and CDR2 FNYEAQ. The CDR3 runs 15 residues.